This entry describes one T cell receptor beta chain. The antigen remains undetermined. These data are taken from a study of long-term antiretroviral therapy in people with HIV. Study observations and caveats: Dominating the repertoire at all time points were the clones that expanded before ART. HIV repertoires had narrower CDR3 length ranges than controls.

The run of the v3.0 immunoSEQ assay was at survey level. The assay was immunoSEQ multiplex PCR, and TCRdb's table has in-frame clones only and misses some. This sample has about 35,000 clones, with 80% to 90% found just once. The receptor comes from a man younger than 35 with HIV. The material was unsorted PBMCs, obtained 2.2 years after starting antiretroviral therapy.

The CDR3 bases are TGTGCCACCAGCAGAGATAGGGGCAGGGGCACTGAAGCTTTCTTT. It encodes CATSRDRGRGTEAFF. The chain recombines TRBV15 with TRBJ1-1, with D perhaps TRBD1 (6 bases). Trimming took 0 bases from V and 4 from J, leaving 12 bases between them. Germline CDR1 reads LNHNV; CDR2 reads YYDKDF (reference sequence). CDR3 length: 15 amino acids.